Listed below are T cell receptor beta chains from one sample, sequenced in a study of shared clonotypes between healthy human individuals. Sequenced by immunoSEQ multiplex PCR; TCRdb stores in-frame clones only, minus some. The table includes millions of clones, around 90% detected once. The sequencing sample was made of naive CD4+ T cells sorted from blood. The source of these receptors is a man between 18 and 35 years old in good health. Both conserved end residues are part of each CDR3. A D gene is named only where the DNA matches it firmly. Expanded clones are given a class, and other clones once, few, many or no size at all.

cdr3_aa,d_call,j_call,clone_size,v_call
CASSPTTGELFF,-,TRBJ2-2,-,TRBV5-1
CASGLGGKTSGGAQDTQYF,TRBD2,TRBJ2-3,once,TRBV12-5
CASSESPNSNYGYTF,-,TRBJ1-2,-,TRBV6-1
CASSQERAQPQHF,-,TRBJ1-5,once,TRBV4-3
CASSLEPGTGYAEGRNEKLFF,TRBD1,TRBJ1-4,once,TRBV7-6
CASSSSDRALYNSPLHF,TRBD1,TRBJ1-6,-,TRBV28
CASSEYKSDNEQFF,-,TRBJ2-1,-,TRBV25-1
CATGRNSGANVLTF,-,TRBJ2-6,-,TRBV2
CASSETDMVGYEQYF,-,TRBJ2-7,-,TRBV7-6
CASSKTRTGGTDTQYF,TRBD1,TRBJ2-3,-,TRBV19
CASSIPSTGLGGYTF,-,TRBJ1-2,-,TRBV19
CASSKSRDREARKAYEQYF,-,TRBJ2-7,-,TRBV21-1
CASSGQAAGELFF,-,TRBJ2-2,-,TRBV6-1
CASSAEVTGQETQYF,-,TRBJ2-5,once,TRBV5-6
CAISDWDRPNEQYF,TRBD1,TRBJ2-7,-,TRBV10-3